These T cell receptor beta chains were read from a single sample in a study of metastatic and nonmetastatic thyroid tumors. TCRdb re-called the PCR reads with MiXCR. Of some 20,000 clones listed, under 35% are singletons. The sample was blood. The receptors here all came from a female donor with papillary thyroid cancer or a benign thyroid nodule (not recorded which). Some clones in this sample may be carry-over from other donors' samples. CDR3s include the opening cysteine and the closing phenylalanine or tryptophan. D genes are given only for firm matches. The size entry is marked missing in some rows and otherwise reads once, few, many or a size class.

cdr3_aa	cdr3_nt	d_call	j_call	v_call	clone_size
CASSEGEGSQPQHF	TGTGCCAGCAGTGAAGGAGAAGGAAGCCAGCCCCAGCATTTT	.	TRBJ1-5	TRBV6-1	medium-sized
CASSEEGQGRMGYTF	TGTGCCAGCAGTGAGGAGGGACAGGGAAGAATGGGCTACACCTTC	TRBD1	TRBJ1-2	TRBV2	medium-sized
CASSSPLAAPRRTQYF	TGTGCCAGCAGTTCACCCTTAGCGGCACCTCGTCGTACGCAGTATTTT	.	TRBJ2-3	TRBV2	.
CASSLLQDTGELFF	TGCGCCAGCAGCTTGTTACAGGACACCGGGGAGCTGTTTTTT	.	TRBJ2-2	TRBV5-1	.
CATSREGSLEQFF	TGTGCCACCAGCAGAGAAGGTTCCCTTGAGCAGTTCTTC	.	TRBJ2-1	TRBV15	few
CASSQVAGGAYEQYF	TGTGCCAGCAGCCAAGTTGCGGGGGGGGCCTACGAGCAGTACTTC	TRBD2	TRBJ2-7	TRBV3-1	.
CASSPGGGFEGYEQYF	TGTGCCAGCAGTCCCGGGGGGGGGTTCGAGGGCTACGAGCAGTACTTC	TRBD2	TRBJ2-7	TRBV28	.
CASSQTSGFYEQYF	TGTGCCAGCAGTCAGACTAGCGGCTTCTACGAGCAGTACTTC	TRBD2	TRBJ2-7	TRBV12-3/TRBV12-4	medium-sized
CATSRGLGDQPQHF	TGTGCCACCAGCAGGGGACTCGGGGATCAGCCCCAGCATTTT	.	TRBJ1-5	TRBV15	medium-sized
CASSTLSGRAGEQLF	TGTGCCAGCAGTACCCTTAGCGGGAGGGCCGGAGAGCAGTTATTC	TRBD2	TRBJ2-1	TRBV6-4	few
CASSYSQGDYYGYTF	TGTGCCAGCAGTTACTCCCAGGGGGATTACTATGGCTACACCTTC	TRBD1	TRBJ1-2	TRBV6-5	few
CASSQARGSAGELFF	TGTGCCAGCAGCCAAGCTCGCGGGAGTGCCGGGGAGCTGTTTTTT	TRBD2	TRBJ2-2	TRBV27	large
CSARGGASGSADTQYF	TGCAGTGCTAGAGGAGGGGCTAGCGGGAGCGCAGATACGCAGTATTTT	TRBD2	TRBJ2-3	TRBV20-1	many
CASSPRPTGLKGYGYTF	TGTGCCAGCAGCCCCCGCCCGACAGGTTTAAAGGGGTATGGCTACACCTTC	.	TRBJ1-2	TRBV11-3	many
CASSLRGGAISGNTIYF	TGTGCCAGCAGCCTACGGGGTGGGGCAATCTCTGGAAACACCATATATTTT	.	TRBJ1-3	TRBV11-2	many
CVSILAGLTTQQYF	TGTGTCAGCATTTTAGCCGGACTCACTACGCAGCAGTACTTC	.	TRBJ2-7	TRBV12-3/TRBV12-4	.
CSATPGGAEQFF	TGCAGTGCTACTCCGGGCGGCGCTGAGCAGTTCTTC	.	TRBJ2-1	TRBV20-1	many
CAIRETGAGGYTF	TGTGCCATCAGAGAAACAGGGGCTGGGGGCTACACCTTC	TRBD1	TRBJ1-2	TRBV10-3	medium-sized
CASRLAGGPYEQYF	TGCGCCAGCAGATTAGCGGGGGGCCCCTACGAGCAGTACTTC	TRBD2	TRBJ2-7	TRBV5-1	.
CATSDIAGRGTDTQYF	TGTGCCACCAGTGACATAGCGGGTAGAGGCACAGATACGCAGTATTTT	TRBD2	TRBJ2-3	TRBV24-1	.
CASSGTSGSHEDEQFF	TGTGCCAGCAGCGGGACTAGCGGGAGTCATGAGGATGAGCAGTTCTTC	TRBD2	TRBJ2-1	TRBV11-1	many
CSARDPALGDFNNVQFF	TGCAGTGCTAGAGACCCTGCTTTAGGAGATTTTAACAATGTGCAGTTCTTC	.	TRBJ2-1	TRBV20-1	.
CSAPFGGISTGELFF	TGCAGTGCTCCCTTCGGCGGGATTTCCACCGGGGAGCTGTTTTTT	.	TRBJ2-2	TRBV20-1	many
CSVEEGSNTEAFF	TGCAGCGTTGAAGAAGGGTCGAACACTGAAGCTTTCTTT	.	TRBJ1-1	TRBV29-1	many
CASSDIQGPSYEQYF	TGTGCCAGCAGTGATATACAGGGGCCTTCCTACGAGCAGTACTTC	TRBD1	TRBJ2-7	TRBV2	.
CASASRGDTDTQYF	TGTGCCAGCGCCTCCAGGGGGGACACAGATACGCAGTATTTT	.	TRBJ2-3	TRBV6-1	medium-sized
CASSTRQRPYEQYF	TGTGCCAGCAGCACCCGACAGAGACCCTACGAGCAGTACTTC	.	TRBJ2-7	TRBV11-2	.
CASSLCHGATDTQYF	TGTGCCAGCAGTTTATGTCATGGGGCCACAGATACGCAGTATTTT	.	TRBJ2-3	TRBV27	few